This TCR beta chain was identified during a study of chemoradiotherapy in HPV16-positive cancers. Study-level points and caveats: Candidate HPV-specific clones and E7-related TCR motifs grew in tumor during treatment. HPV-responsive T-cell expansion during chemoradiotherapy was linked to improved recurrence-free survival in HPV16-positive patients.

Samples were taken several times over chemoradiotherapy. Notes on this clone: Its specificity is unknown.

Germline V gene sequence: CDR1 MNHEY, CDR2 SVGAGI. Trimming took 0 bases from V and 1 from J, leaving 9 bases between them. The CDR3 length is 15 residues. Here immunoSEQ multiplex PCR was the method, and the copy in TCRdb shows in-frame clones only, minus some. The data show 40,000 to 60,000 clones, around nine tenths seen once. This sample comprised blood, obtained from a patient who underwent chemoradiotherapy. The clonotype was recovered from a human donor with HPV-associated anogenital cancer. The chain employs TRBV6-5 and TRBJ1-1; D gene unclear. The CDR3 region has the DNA TGTGCCAGCAGTTACTCGTCGGTAGGGAACACTGAAGCTTTCTTT. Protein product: CASSYSSVGNTEAFF.